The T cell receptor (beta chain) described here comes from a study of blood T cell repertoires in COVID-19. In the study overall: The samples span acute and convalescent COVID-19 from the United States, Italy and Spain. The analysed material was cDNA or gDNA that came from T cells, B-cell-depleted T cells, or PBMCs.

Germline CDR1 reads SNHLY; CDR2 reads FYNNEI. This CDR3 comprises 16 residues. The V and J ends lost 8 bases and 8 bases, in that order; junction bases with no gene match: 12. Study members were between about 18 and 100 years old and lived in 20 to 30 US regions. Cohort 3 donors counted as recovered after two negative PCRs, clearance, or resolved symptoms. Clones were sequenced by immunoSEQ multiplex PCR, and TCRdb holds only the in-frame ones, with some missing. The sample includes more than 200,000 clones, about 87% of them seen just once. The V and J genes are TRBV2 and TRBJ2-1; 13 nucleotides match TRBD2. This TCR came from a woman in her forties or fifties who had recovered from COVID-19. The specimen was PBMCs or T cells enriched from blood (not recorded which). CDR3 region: CASGGPTSGRQYEQFF. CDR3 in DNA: TGTGCCAGCGGCGGCCCGACTAGCGGGAGGCAGTATGAGCAGTTCTTC. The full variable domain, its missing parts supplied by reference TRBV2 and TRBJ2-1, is EPEVTQTPSHQVTQMGQEVILRCVPISNHLYFYWYRQILGQKVEFLVSFYNNEISEKSEIFDDQFSVERPDGSNFTLKIRSTKLEDSAMYFCASGGPTSGRQYEQFFGPGTRLTVL.